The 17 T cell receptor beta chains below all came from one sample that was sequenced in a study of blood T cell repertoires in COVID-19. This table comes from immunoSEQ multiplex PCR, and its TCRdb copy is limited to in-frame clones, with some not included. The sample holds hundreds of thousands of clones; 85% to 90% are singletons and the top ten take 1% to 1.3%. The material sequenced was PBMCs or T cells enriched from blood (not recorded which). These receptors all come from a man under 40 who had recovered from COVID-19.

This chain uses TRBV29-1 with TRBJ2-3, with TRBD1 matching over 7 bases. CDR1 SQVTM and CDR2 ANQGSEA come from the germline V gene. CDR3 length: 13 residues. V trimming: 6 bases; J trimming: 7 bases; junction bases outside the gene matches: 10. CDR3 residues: CSVEKTGRNTQYF. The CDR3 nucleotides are TGCAGCGTGGAAAAGACAGGGCGGAATACGCAGTATTTT.

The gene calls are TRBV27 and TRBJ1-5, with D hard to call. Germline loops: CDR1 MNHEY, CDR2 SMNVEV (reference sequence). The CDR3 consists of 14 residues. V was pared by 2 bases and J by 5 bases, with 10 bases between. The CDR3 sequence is CASSLGGIHQPQHF. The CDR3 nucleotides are TGTGCCAGCAGTTTAGGCGGAATCCATCAGCCCCAGCATTTT.

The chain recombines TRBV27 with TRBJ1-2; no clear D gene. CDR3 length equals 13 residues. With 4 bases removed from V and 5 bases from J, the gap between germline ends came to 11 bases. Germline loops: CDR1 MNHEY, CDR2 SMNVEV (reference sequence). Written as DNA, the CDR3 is TGTGCCAGCAGTTCGACAATTAGTTATGGCTACACCTTC. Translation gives CASSSTISYGYTF.

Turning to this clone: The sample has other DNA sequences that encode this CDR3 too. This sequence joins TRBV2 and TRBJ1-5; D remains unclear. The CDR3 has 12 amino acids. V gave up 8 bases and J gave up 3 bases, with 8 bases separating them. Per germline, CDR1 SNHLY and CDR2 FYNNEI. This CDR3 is CASGGLNQPQHF. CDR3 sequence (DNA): TGTGCCAGCGGCGGGCTCAATCAGCCCCAGCATTTT.

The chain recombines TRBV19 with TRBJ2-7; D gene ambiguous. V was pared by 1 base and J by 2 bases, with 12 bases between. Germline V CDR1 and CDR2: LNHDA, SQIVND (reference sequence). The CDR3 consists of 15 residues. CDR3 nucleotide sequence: TGTGCCAGTAGTATAGGGGCCGCAGATACCTACGAGCAGTACTTC. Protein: CASSIGAADTYEQYF.

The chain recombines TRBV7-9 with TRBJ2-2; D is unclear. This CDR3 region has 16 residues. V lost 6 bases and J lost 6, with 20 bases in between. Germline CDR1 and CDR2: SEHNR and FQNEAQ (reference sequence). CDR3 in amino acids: CASSRAGAVTAGELFF. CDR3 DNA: TGTGCCAGCAGTAGAGCTGGAGCCGTAACCGCCGGGGAGCTGTTTTTT. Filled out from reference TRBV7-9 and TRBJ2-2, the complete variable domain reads DTGVSQNPRHKITKRGQNVTFRCDPISEHNRLYWYRQTLGQGPEFLTYFQNEAQLEKSRLLSDRFSAERPKGSFSTLEIQRTEQGDSAMYLCASSRAGAVTAGELFFGEGSRLTVL.

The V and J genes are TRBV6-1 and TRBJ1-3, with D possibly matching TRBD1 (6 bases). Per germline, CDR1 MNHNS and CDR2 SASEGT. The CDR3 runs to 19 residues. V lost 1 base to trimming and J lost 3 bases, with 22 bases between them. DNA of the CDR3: TGTGCCAGCAGTGAAGTAGTTATCTTGGGGGCGCTTTTTGGAAACACCATATATTTT. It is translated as CASSEVVILGALFGNTIYF.

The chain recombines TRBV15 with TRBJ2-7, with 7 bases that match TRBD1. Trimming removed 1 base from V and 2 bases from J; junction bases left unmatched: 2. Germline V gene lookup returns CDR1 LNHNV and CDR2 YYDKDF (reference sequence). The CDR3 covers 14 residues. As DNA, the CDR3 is TGTGCCACCAGCAGAGGACAGGGCACCTACGAGCAGTACTTC. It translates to CATSRGQGTYEQYF.

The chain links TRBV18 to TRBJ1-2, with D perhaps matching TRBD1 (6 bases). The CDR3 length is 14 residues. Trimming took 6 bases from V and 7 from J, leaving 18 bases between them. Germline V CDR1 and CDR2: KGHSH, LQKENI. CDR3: CASSRGGAERGYTF. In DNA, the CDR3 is TGTGCCAGCTCCCGCGGGGGGGCGGAGCGTGGCTACACCTTC.

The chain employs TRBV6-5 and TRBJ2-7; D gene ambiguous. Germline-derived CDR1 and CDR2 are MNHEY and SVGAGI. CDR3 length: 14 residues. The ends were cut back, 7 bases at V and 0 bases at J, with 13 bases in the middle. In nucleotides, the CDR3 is TGTGCCAGCACCCCGACGGAGAGCTCCTACGAGCAGTACTTC. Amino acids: CASTPTESSYEQYF.

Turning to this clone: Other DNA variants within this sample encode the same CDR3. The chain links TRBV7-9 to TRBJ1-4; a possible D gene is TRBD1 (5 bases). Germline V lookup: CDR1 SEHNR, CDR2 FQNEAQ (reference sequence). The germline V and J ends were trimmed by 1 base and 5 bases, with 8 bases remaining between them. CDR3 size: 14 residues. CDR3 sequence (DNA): TGTGCCAGCAGCTTAGGTCAGGGAAATGAAAAACTGTTTTTT. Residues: CASSLGQGNEKLFF. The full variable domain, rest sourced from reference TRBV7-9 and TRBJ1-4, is DTGVSQNPRHKITKRGQNVTFRCDPISEHNRLYWYRQTLGQGPEFLTYFQNEAQLEKSRLLSDRFSAERPKGSFSTLEIQRTEQGDSAMYLCASSLGQGNEKLFFGSGTQLSVL.

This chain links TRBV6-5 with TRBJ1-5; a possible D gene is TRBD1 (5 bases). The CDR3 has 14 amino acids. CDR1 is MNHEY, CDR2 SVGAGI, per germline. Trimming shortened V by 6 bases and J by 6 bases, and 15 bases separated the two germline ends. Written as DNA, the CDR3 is TGTGCCAGCAGCAGGAGACAGACGGCTCAGCCCCAGCATTTT. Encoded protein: CASSRRQTAQPQHF.

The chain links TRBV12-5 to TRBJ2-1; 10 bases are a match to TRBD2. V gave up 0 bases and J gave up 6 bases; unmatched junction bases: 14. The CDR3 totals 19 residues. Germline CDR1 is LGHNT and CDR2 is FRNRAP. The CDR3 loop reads CASGLVRSLAGVFSNEQFF. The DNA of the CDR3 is TGTGCTAGTGGTTTGGTACGGAGTCTAGCGGGAGTTTTCAGCAATGAGCAGTTCTTC.

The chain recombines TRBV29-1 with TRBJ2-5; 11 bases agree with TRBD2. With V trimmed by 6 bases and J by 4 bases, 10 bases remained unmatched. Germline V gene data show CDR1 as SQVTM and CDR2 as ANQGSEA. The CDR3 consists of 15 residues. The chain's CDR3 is CSVGPLAGGGETQYF. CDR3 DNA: TGCAGCGTGGGGCCCCTAGCGGGAGGAGGAGAGACCCAGTACTTC.

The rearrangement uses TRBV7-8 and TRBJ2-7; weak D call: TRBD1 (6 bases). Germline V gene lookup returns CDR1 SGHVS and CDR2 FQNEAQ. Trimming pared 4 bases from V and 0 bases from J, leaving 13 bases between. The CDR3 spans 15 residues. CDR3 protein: CASSYTRGGSYEQYF. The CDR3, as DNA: TGTGCCAGCAGCTACACTAGAGGGGGCTCCTACGAGCAGTACTTC.

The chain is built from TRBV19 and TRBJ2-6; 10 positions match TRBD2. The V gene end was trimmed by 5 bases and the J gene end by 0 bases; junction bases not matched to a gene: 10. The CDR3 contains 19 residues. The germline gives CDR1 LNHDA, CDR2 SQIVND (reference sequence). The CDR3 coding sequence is TGTGCCAGTAGTGCGAGGCTAGCGGGAGTTAGCTCTGGGGCCAACGTCCTGACTTTC. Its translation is CASSARLAGVSSGANVLTF.

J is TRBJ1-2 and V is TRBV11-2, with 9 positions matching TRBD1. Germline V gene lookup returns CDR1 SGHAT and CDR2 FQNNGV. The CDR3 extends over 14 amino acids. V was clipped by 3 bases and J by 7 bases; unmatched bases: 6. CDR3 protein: CASSFNRGLSGYTF. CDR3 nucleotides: TGTGCCAGCAGCTTTAACAGGGGGCTCAGTGGCTACACCTTC.